Each of the 23 T cell receptor beta chains below was sequenced from the same sample in a study of blood T cell repertoires in COVID-19. TCRdb's table, derived via immunoSEQ multiplex PCR, lists solely in-frame clones and lacks some. The sample yields around 65,000 clones, 82% seen once. The sequenced sample was peripheral blood. These receptors were obtained from a human donor in a cohort sampled during active COVID-19.

This clone was seen a single time. This rearrangement joins TRBV7-3 to TRBJ2-1; the match to TRBD2 covers 10 bases. Per the germline V gene, CDR1 is SGHTA and CDR2 is FQGTGA. V was pared by 5 bases and J by 4 bases, with 5 bases of the junction left unmatched. The CDR3 length is 15 residues. As DNA, the CDR3 is TGTGCCAGCAGCCAGCGGGGGGGCCGGTACAATGAGCAGTTCTTC. It codes for CASSQRGGRYNEQFF. The whole variable domain, filled in from reference TRBV7-3 and TRBJ2-1, reads GAGVSQTPSNKVTEKGKYVELRCDPISGHTALYWYRQSLGQGPEFLIYFQGTGAADDSGLPNDRFFAVRPEGSVSTLKIQRTERGDSAVYLCASSQRGGRYNEQFFGPGTRLTVL.

The J gene is TRBJ1-2, the V gene TRBV9; TRBD1 agrees at 7 bases. Germline values: CDR1 SGDLS, CDR2 YYNGEE. The CDR3 loop spans 15 amino acids. V lost 4 bases and J lost 10; bases outside the gene matches: 16. DNA for the CDR3: TGTGCCAGCAGCCCTGGGGACAGAAACGTACCCCTCTACACCTTC. Protein: CASSPGDRNVPLYTF.

This clone was observed a handful of times. This sequence joins TRBV4-3 and TRBJ1-6, with D perhaps TRBD1 (5 bases). CDR3 length equals 15 residues. CDR1 is LGHNA, CDR2 YSLEER, per germline. Trimming cost V 1 base and J 3 bases, with 7 bases left between them. The CDR3 here is CASSQGDSYNSPLHF. In DNA form, the CDR3 reads TGCGCCAGCAGCCAAGGTGACAGCTATAATTCACCCCTCCACTTT.

The V call is TRBV12-5, the J call TRBJ1-2; D ambiguous. Trimming removed 1 base from V and 14 bases from J, with 17 bases in between. Germline assignment: CDR1 LGHNT and CDR2 FRNRAP. There are 13 residues in the CDR3. The CDR3 DNA sequence: TGTGCTAGTGGTTTGGGTGGGAGGCAGTTCCTTACCTTC. Translation: CASGLGGRQFLTF.

V gene TRBV19 combines with J gene TRBJ2-1; 11 bases map to TRBD2. V shed 3 bases, J shed 8 bases, and the junction held 6 bases outside the gene matches. The germline V gene encodes CDR1 LNHDA and CDR2 SQIVND (reference sequence). The CDR3 runs 15 residues. CDR3 bases: TGTGCCAGTAGTATTTTGGCTAGCGGGGGGTATGAGCAGTTCTTC. This gives the protein CASSILASGGYEQFF.

This clone was detected only once. The V and J genes are TRBV7-6 and TRBJ1-6; D ambiguous. V dropped 6 bases and J dropped 0 bases, with 9 bases sitting between them. Looked up from germline, CDR1 is SGHVS and CDR2 is FNYEAQ. The CDR3 has 15 residues. CDR3 sequence reads: CASRDTNSYNSPLHF. CDR3 bases: TGTGCCAGCAGAGACACCAACTCCTATAATTCACCCCTCCACTTT.

This clone appeared once. The chain joins TRBV6-5 to TRBJ2-4, with 8 bases lining up with TRBD1. Germline loops: CDR1 MNHEY, CDR2 SVGAGI. The CDR3 consists of 12 residues. The junction had 1 base not matched to a gene; V was cut back by 5 bases and J by 7 bases. The CDR3 is CASSRQGNIQYF. The DNA of the CDR3 is TGTGCCAGCAGTCGACAGGGGAACATTCAGTACTTC.

The chain carries TRBV18 and TRBJ1-2; 7 nucleotides agree with TRBD1. Germline trimming cut 8 bases from V and 7 bases from J; bases unmatched to any gene: 10. This CDR3 is 13 amino acids long. The V gene's germline CDR1 is KGHSH and CDR2 LQKENI. For the CDR3, the DNA is TGTGCCAGCCGGAATACAGGGGCTGGTGGCTACACCTTC. It translates to CASRNTGAGGYTF. The full variable domain, in which reference TRBV18 and TRBJ1-2 provide the parts outside the CDR3, is NAGVMQNPRHLVRRRGQEARLRCSPMKGHSHVYWYRQLPEEGLKFMVYLQKENIIDESGMPKERFSAEFPKEGPSILRIQQVVRGDSAAYFCASRNTGAGGYTFGSGTRLTVV.

This chain uses TRBV4-3 with TRBJ2-1; 10 bases fit TRBD1. V lost 0 bases and J lost 2; bases outside the gene matches: 7. Germline assignment: CDR1 LGHNA and CDR2 YSLEER. The CDR3 has 18 residues. The CDR3 DNA reads TGCGCCAGCAGCCAAGATCACTACGGACAGGGGGCCTACAATGAGCAGTTCTTC. Residues: CASSQDHYGQGAYNEQFF.

The V gene is TRBV7-9, the J gene TRBJ2-3; 8 nucleotides align to TRBD1. The CDR3 has 15 residues. The germline V gene encodes CDR1 SEHNR and CDR2 FQNEAQ (reference sequence). Unmatched junction bases numbered 10, after V lost 8 bases and J lost 3 bases. CDR3 in amino acids: CASQALDRVTDTQYF. The CDR3 DNA follows: TGTGCCAGCCAAGCACTGGACAGGGTTACAGATACGCAGTATTTT.

The sample holds a few counts of this clone. The chain combines TRBV9 with TRBJ1-3, with D perhaps TRBD1 (5 bases). The V and J ends lost 2 bases and 0 bases respectively, with 12 bases between them. Per the germline V gene, CDR1 is SGDLS and CDR2 is YYNGEE. The CDR3 is 16 residues long. Here the CDR3 DNA reads TGTGCCAGCAGCGTGGGGGGAGTTGTCTCTGGAAACACCATATATTTT. It yields the protein CASSVGGVVSGNTIYF.

J is TRBJ2-3 and V is TRBV7-3, with 14 bases that match TRBD2. Germline V lookup: CDR1 SGHTA, CDR2 FQGTGA. Trimming took 1 base from V and 4 from J; bases not matched to a gene: 1. The CDR3 is 16 residues long. For the CDR3, the DNA is TGTGCCAGCAGCTTAAAGACTAGCGGGGGGGCAGATACGCAGTATTTT. This codes for CASSLKTSGGADTQYF.

This clone was detected only once. The V and J genes are TRBV11-2 and TRBJ2-3, with D perhaps TRBD2 (6 bases). Germline loops: CDR1 SGHAT, CDR2 FQNNGV. This CDR3 is 15 amino acids long. V was shortened by 3 bases and J by 6 bases, with 16 bases between the two germline ends. The CDR3 loop reads CASSFEVWGRDTQYF. As DNA, the CDR3 is TGTGCCAGCAGCTTTGAGGTCTGGGGGAGGGATACGCAGTATTTT.

The chain is built from TRBV18 and TRBJ1-4; a weak D match, TRBD1 (5 bases). This CDR3 spans 16 amino acids. In germline, CDR1 is KGHSH, CDR2 LQKENI. V was shortened by 3 bases and J by 0 bases, with 11 bases between the two germline ends. CDR3 in amino acids: CASSPTDTATNEKLFF. Here the CDR3 DNA reads TGTGCCAGCTCACCCACGGACACCGCAACTAATGAAAAACTGTTTTTT. Drawing the rest from reference TRBV18 and TRBJ1-4, the complete variable domain is NAGVMQNPRHLVRRRGQEARLRCSPMKGHSHVYWYRQLPEEGLKFMVYLQKENIIDESGMPKERFSAEFPKEGPSILRIQQVVRGDSAAYFCASSPTDTATNEKLFFGSGTQLSVL.

The V call is TRBV4-3, the J call TRBJ2-3; no clear D gene. Germline V gives CDR1 LGHNA, CDR2 YSLEER. The V and J ends lost 0 bases and 0 bases respectively, with 7 bases between them. The CDR3 has 15 residues. CDR3 sequence reads: CASSQDASSTDTQYF. The DNA for the CDR3 is TGCGCCAGCAGCCAAGATGCGAGTAGCACAGATACGCAGTATTTT.

The genes are TRBV28 and TRBJ2-7; 10 positions agree with TRBD2. The CDR3 consists of 16 residues. J gave up 0 bases and V 4 bases, and 6 bases lay outside the gene matches. Germline CDR1 is MDHEN and CDR2 is SYDVKM. The chain's CDR3 is CASSSPGLAASYEQYF. CDR3 bases: TGTGCCAGCAGTTCCCCCGGACTAGCGGCCTCCTACGAGCAGTACTTC.

The chain links TRBV19 to TRBJ2-2, with 9 positions matching TRBD1. V lost 7 bases to trimming and J lost 7 bases; unmatched junction nucleotides: 7. CDR3 size: 14 residues. CDR1 is LNHDA and CDR2 is SQIVND in the germline V gene (reference sequence). CDR3 DNA sequence: TGTGCCAGTATTACAGGGGGCAGTGGCGGGGAGCTGTTTTTT. Amino acids: CASITGGSGGELFF.

The chain joins TRBV2 to TRBJ2-2; 8 nucleotides match TRBD2. The CDR3 is 16 amino acids. J was trimmed by 6 bases and V by 4 bases; bases with no gene match: 10. The V gene's germline CDR1 is SNHLY and CDR2 FYNNEI. The CDR3 DNA reads as TGTGCCAGCAGTGCCCATATGGGCGGGGGGCCCGGGGAGCTGTTTTTT. It is translated as CASSAHMGGGPGELFF.

In its sample, this clone was seen a few times. V is TRBV29-1 and J is TRBJ1-4; 9 bases are shared with TRBD1. The germline V gene encodes CDR1 SQVTM and CDR2 ANQGSEA. The CDR3 contains 17 residues. Trimming took 6 bases from V and 8 from J; bases not matched to a gene: 19. CDR3 protein: CSVATPGQGLRGEKLFF. The CDR3 region has the DNA TGCAGCGTGGCAACACCGGGACAGGGACTTCGGGGGGAAAAACTGTTTTTT.

The chain joins TRBV28 to TRBJ1-4; D remains unclear. V was pared by 6 bases and J by 5 bases, with 13 bases between. The CDR3 extends over 14 amino acids. CDR1 is MDHEN and CDR2 is SYDVKM in the germline V gene. CDR3 sequence: CASRLAGTNEKLFF. The CDR3 DNA reads as TGTGCCAGCAGATTGGCAGGAACAAATGAAAAACTGTTTTTT.

This chain connects TRBV11-3 to TRBJ2-1; 8 bases agree with TRBD2. From germline, CDR1 is SGHNT and CDR2 YENEEA. After removal of 5 bases from V and 0 bases from J, the junction contained 6 bases not matched to a gene. The CDR3 is made up of 16 amino acids. The CDR3 sequence is CASSQERGPSYNEQFF. The CDR3, as DNA: TGTGCCAGCAGCCAAGAGCGGGGGCCCTCCTACAATGAGCAGTTCTTC.

This clone was observed once. The chain links TRBV7-9 to TRBJ2-1, with 7 bases matching TRBD1. Unmatched junction bases numbered 3, after V lost 3 bases and J lost 7 bases. From germline, CDR1 is SEHNR and CDR2 FQNEAQ (reference sequence). This CDR3 comprises 13 residues. CDR3 region: CASSFNRGNEQFF. The CDR3 region has the DNA TGTGCCAGCAGCTTTAACAGGGGAAATGAGCAGTTCTTC.

The V and J genes are TRBV7-2 and TRBJ2-3; the match to TRBD2 covers 9 bases. Germline CDR1 is SGHTA and CDR2 is FQGNSA. The CDR3 is 15 residues long. V dropped 5 bases and J dropped 5; count of bases not matched to a gene: 8. CDR3 protein: CASSRRGGWVDTQYF. CDR3 nucleotide sequence: TGTGCCAGCAGCCGGCGGGGGGGCTGGGTAGATACGCAGTATTTT.